The entry that follows covers one T cell receptor (beta chain) sequence. The sample belongs to a study of cytomegalovirus exposure and HLA in healthy donors. In the study overall: Early release data held 80 million to 100 million unique TCRs from HLA-typed donors.

The PCR had 60 Vbeta and 13 Jbeta primers. Using immunoSEQ multiplex PCR, the repertoire was profiled, and TCRdb retains in-frame clones only, with some absent. The sample lists 150,000 to 200,000 clones, 60% to 80% occurring once. J was trimmed by 2 bases and V by 4 bases; bases with no gene match: 13. This CDR3 contains 18 residues. Germline V lookup: CDR1 SGHKS, CDR2 YYEKEE (reference sequence). The V and J genes are TRBV5-5 and TRBJ1-3; 9 bases line up with TRBD1. The sequencing input was PBMCs. This TCR was recovered from a man aged 50-59 years in good health and CMV-seropositive. CDR3 DNA sequence: TGTGCCAGCAGCCTAAAGCGGGACAGGGAAGGACCTGGAAACACCATATATTTT. Translated: CASSLKRDREGPGNTIYF.